This is a list of T cell receptor beta chains from one sample in a study of beta chain features in type 1 diabetes. TCRdb's table, derived via immunoSEQ multiplex PCR, lists solely in-frame clones and lacks some. There are around 430,000 clones in the sample; approximately 30% occur only once, and 0.05% to 0.065% lies in the top ten. The material sequenced was naive CD4+ T cells from blood. The receptor source for this set is a man aged 18 to 29 in good health. CDR3s include the opening cysteine and the closing phenylalanine or tryptophan. D genes are given only for firm matches. Only part of the rows carry a size: once, few, many, or a class if the clone is expanded.

clone_size	d_call	v_call	j_call	cdr3_aa	cdr3_nt
NA	NA	TRBV9	TRBJ2-2	CASNRGQATGELFF	TGTGCCAGCAACCGTGGTCAGGCCACCGGGGAGCTGTTTTTT
few	NA	TRBV7-8	TRBJ2-1	CASSLKGSYNEQFF	TGTGCCAGCAGCTTAAAGGGCTCCTACAATGAGCAGTTCTTC
few	NA	TRBV5-1	TRBJ2-7	CASSPASSYEQYF	TGCGCCAGCAGCCCGGCTAGTAGCTACGAGCAGTACTTC
NA	NA	TRBV5-4	TRBJ1-1	CASSLVQTNTEAFF	TGTGCCAGCAGCTTGGTCCAAACGAACACTGAAGCTTTCTTT
NA	NA	TRBV7-9	TRBJ2-3	CASSLVDSTDTQYF	TGTGCCAGCAGCTTAGTGGATAGCACAGATACGCAGTATTTT
NA	TRBD2	TRBV9	TRBJ2-1	CASSSSTSGEQFF	TGTGCCAGCAGCTCTTCGACTAGCGGGGAGCAGTTCTTC
NA	NA	TRBV28	TRBJ2-5	CASSPNGQAPSKETQYF	TGTGCCAGCAGTCCCAATGGCCAAGCCCCGTCTAAAGAGACCCAGTACTTC
NA	NA	TRBV5-6	TRBJ2-2	CASSSRTGRSTGELFF	TGTGCCAGCAGCTCCCGCACAGGGCGTAGCACCGGGGAGCTGTTTTTT
few	NA	TRBV14	TRBJ2-1	CASSQGFYNEQFF	TGTGCCAGCAGCCAAGGGTTTTACAATGAGCAGTTCTTC
once	TRBD1	TRBV13	TRBJ1-4	CASSAGTDNEKLFF	TGTGCCAGCAGCGCCGGGACAGACAATGAAAAACTGTTTTTT
NA	NA	TRBV28	TRBJ1-5	CASSWTHARQPQHF	TGTGCCAGCAGTTGGACTCACGCCAGACAGCCCCAGCATTTT
NA	TRBD2	TRBV7-6	TRBJ2-5	CASSRGTNQETQYF	TGTGCCAGCAGCCGAGGGACTAACCAAGAGACCCAGTACTTC
NA	NA	TRBV20-1	TRBJ2-7	CSASRGVQYF	TGCAGTGCTAGCAGAGGTGTGCAGTACTTC
NA	NA	TRBV7-9	TRBJ2-7	CASSSTSRAYEQYF	TGTGCCAGCAGCTCTACTAGCCGCGCCTACGAGCAGTACTTC
NA	NA	TRBV5-4	TRBJ2-1	CASSTRDRYYNEQFF	TGTGCCAGCAGCACGCGGGACAGATACTACAATGAGCAGTTCTTC
few	NA	TRBV7-9	TRBJ2-3	CASSLVGGTADTQYF	TGTGCCAGCAGCTTAGTTGGAGGGACGGCAGATACGCAGTATTTT
NA	TRBD1	TRBV29-1	TRBJ1-2	CSVVVQGLNYGYTF	TGCAGCGTTGTAGTACAGGGGCTAAACTATGGCTACACCTTC
NA	TRBD1	TRBV5-1	TRBJ2-7	CASSLPGQGNEQYF	TGCGCCAGCAGCTTACCGGGACAGGGGAACGAGCAGTACTTC
few	NA	TRBV13	TRBJ1-1	CASSFYLWGTEAFF	TGTGCCAGCAGCTTTTACCTGTGGGGGACTGAAGCTTTCTTT
NA	TRBD2	TRBV7-2	TRBJ2-5	CASSARLAGNQETQYF	TGTGCCAGCAGCGCCCGACTAGCGGGGAACCAAGAGACCCAGTACTTC
NA	NA	TRBV9	TRBJ1-1	CASSVTENTEAFF	TGTGCCAGCAGCGTGACAGAGAACACTGAAGCTTTCTTT
once	TRBD2	TRBV7-2	TRBJ2-2	CASSPLGGRDPGELFF	TGTGCCAGCAGCCCCCTGGGCGGGAGGGATCCCGGGGAGCTGTTTTTT
NA	NA	TRBV30	TRBJ1-5	CAWSGGESNQPQHF	TGTGCCTGGAGTGGAGGGGAAAGCAATCAGCCCCAGCATTTT
NA	NA	TRBV4-3	TRBJ1-1	CASSQGWSGNTEAFF	TGCGCCAGCAGCCAAGGGTGGTCCGGGAACACTGAAGCTTTCTTT
NA	NA	TRBV9	TRBJ1-2	CASSVPGNSYGYTF	TGTGCCAGCAGCGTGCCGGGCAACTCGTATGGCTACACCTTC
few	NA	TRBV7-9	TRBJ1-1	CASSPHQGNTEAFF	TGTGCCAGCAGCCCGCATCAGGGGAACACTGAAGCTTTCTTT
NA	NA	TRBV4-3	TRBJ2-5	CASSHTGQLQETQYF	TGCGCCAGCAGCCACACCGGACAGCTCCAAGAGACCCAGTACTTC
NA	NA	TRBV5-4	TRBJ2-2	CASSHRTANTGELFF	TGTGCCAGCAGCCATCGGACAGCGAACACCGGGGAGCTGTTTTTT
NA	TRBD2	TRBV7-2	TRBJ2-2	CASSSTSVGELFF	TGTGCCAGCAGCTCTACTAGCGTCGGGGAGCTGTTTTTT
once	NA	TRBV18	TRBJ1-1	CASSPWGRNTEAFF	TGTGCCAGCTCACCTTGGGGGCGGAACACTGAAGCTTTCTTT
NA	NA	TRBV13	TRBJ2-7	CASSPRRGSSYEQYF	TGTGCCAGCAGCCCAAGGCGCGGCAGCTCCTACGAGCAGTACTTC
NA	NA	TRBV2	TRBJ1-3	CASSDRLSGNTIYF	TGTGCCAGCAGTGACAGACTCTCTGGAAACACCATATATTTT
once	TRBD2	TRBV7-2	TRBJ2-3	CASSLAAGGDTQYF	TGTGCCAGCAGCTTAGCAGCGGGAGGGGATACGCAGTATTTT
NA	TRBD1	TRBV9	TRBJ1-1	CASTKGADTEAFF	TGTGCCAGCACCAAGGGGGCGGACACTGAAGCTTTCTTT
few	NA	TRBV28	TRBJ2-4	CASSFPQGAKNIQYF	TGTGCCAGCAGCTTCCCGCAGGGAGCCAAAAACATTCAGTACTTC
NA	NA	TRBV4-2	TRBJ2-1	CASSQVGGTPNSNEQFF	TGTGCCAGCAGCCAAGTAGGAGGGACTCCCAATAGCAATGAGCAGTTCTTC
NA	NA	TRBV14	TRBJ2-7	CASSPASYEQYF	TGTGCCAGCAGCCCCGCGTCCTACGAGCAGTACTTC
NA	TRBD1	TRBV7-9	TRBJ2-7	CASSLIKGDSSYEQYF	TGTGCCAGCAGCTTGATAAAAGGGGACAGCTCCTACGAGCAGTACTTC
NA	TRBD2	TRBV18	TRBJ2-7	CASSQLAGGYEQYF	TGTGCCAGCTCACAACTAGCGGGAGGGTACGAGCAGTACTTC
NA	NA	TRBV9	TRBJ1-2	CASSVGRVDSGYTF	TGTGCCAGCAGCGTAGGGCGGGTGGACAGTGGCTACACCTTC